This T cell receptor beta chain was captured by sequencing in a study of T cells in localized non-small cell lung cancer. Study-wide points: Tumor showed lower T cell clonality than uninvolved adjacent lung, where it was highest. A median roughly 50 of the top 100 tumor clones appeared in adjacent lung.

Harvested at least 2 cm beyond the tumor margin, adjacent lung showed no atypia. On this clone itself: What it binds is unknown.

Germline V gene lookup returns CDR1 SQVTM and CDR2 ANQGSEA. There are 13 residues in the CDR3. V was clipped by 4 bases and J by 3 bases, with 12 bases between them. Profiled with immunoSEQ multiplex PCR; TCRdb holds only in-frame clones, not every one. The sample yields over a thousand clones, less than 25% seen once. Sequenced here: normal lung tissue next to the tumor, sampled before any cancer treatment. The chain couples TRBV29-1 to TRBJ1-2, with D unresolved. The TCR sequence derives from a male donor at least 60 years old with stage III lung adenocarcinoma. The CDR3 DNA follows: TGCAGCGTTGTGTCCCAGCGGGACTATGGCTACACCTTC. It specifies CSVVSQRDYGYTF.